Described below is a single TCR beta chain sequence and its context. Its antigen is unknown. Base-call qualities are not available, and no considerably larger clone is one nucleotide away. Whole blood was collected in K2EDTA tubes by collaborating institutions according to the institutions' own protocols. For TCRbeta analysis, collaborator samples were shipped as frozen whole blood, as isolated PBMCs, or as DNA extracted from either sample type. CDR1 and CDR2 are read off the germline V gene as SNHLY and FYNNEI. A distance of 12 bases separates the germline ends of V and J, which lose 6 bases and 0 bases respectively. The CDR3 spans 15 residues, from the cysteine through the phenylalanine. Of all the DNA, just the CDR3 is kept, 45 bases in frame from base 1. TCRbeta CDR3 regions were amplified from genomic DNA by means of the immunoSEQ Assay, a bias-controlled multiplex PCR. The paper's processing steps were these. The number of nucleated cells in each sample was estimated from the amplification of reference gene primers within the assay. To quantify the absolute abundance of each unique TCRbeta CDR3 rearrangement, sequence reads were collapsed and filtered. For each sample, productive Simpson clonality was calculated as the square root of Simpson's diversity index over productive rearrangements. TCRdb limited this immuneACCESS table to in-frame rearrangements with V and J called. A share of clones is missing; checked studies link under half to unresolved V genes, and the rest is unexplained. The DNA gave D and trimming, while V, J and clone size come from that table. A total of roughly 160,000 clones appear in this sample, 80% to 85% of them only once. Of the sample, roughly a tenth falls within the top ten clones.

The data derive from a study of blood T cell repertoires in COVID-19 (dated by TCRdb to between 2020 and 2021). Turning to the overall study: Collaborator samples came from the United States, Italy and Spain and covered acute and convalescent phases of COVID-19. The repertoires were released in a freely available public database intended as a resource for research on the immune response to SARS-CoV-2. Deeply sampled blood TCRbeta repertoires from subjects exposed to, actively infected with, or recovered from COVID-19 were included in the dataset. Samples came from the ongoing ImmuneRACE study (first 160 participants) plus 1,254 subjects from 6 global collaborators. Where available, HLA class I and class II types were obtained from metadata supplied by the sample provider rather than from assay-based typing. The prospective study material was composed of cDNA or gDNA derived from T cells, B-cell-depleted T cells, or PBMCs. A de-identified subject ID, COVID-19 status, age in years and sex were almost always included in the sample metadata.

The paper as a whole reports these results and caveats: The quantity of clinical and demographic metadata differed by source and by participant and was supplied without curation.

The sequenced sample was peripheral blood. This sequence was found in an older man with active or convalescent COVID-19. The chain is assembled from TRBV2 and TRBJ1-5; the D gene is perhaps TRBD1, from 5 matching bases. In nucleotide form, the sequence is TGTGCCAGCAGGGGGGGGGACCGTAGCAATCAGCCCCAGCATTTT. The resulting protein is CASRGGDRSNQPQHF.